These T cell receptor beta chains were read from a single sample in a study of shared T cell receptors in the human thymus. Assay used: immunoSEQ multiplex PCR; TCRdb lists only in-frame clones, some missing. The sample comprises 600,000 to 900,000 clones, approximately 85% of which are singletons, and roughly 0.01% rests with the top ten. These data were also filed under a second study, of human thymus T cells.

Sequenced: thymocytes. These receptor sequences come from a girl under three years old with a congenital heart defect. Both conserved end residues are part of each CDR3. Fields, in order: J gene, D gene, V gene, clone size, CDR3 protein, CDR3 DNA. D genes are given only for firm matches. Clone size is stated in some rows and not others, as once, few, many or a class when expanded.

j_call: TRBJ1-2
d_call: .
v_call: TRBV19
clone_size: .
cdr3_aa: CASSTPGRANYGYTF
cdr3_nt: TGTGCCAGTAGTACCCCGGGCAGGGCTAACTATGGCTACACCTTC

j_call: TRBJ2-7
d_call: .
v_call: TRBV5-4
clone_size: .
cdr3_aa: CASSLLVQGRLEQYF
cdr3_nt: TGTGCCAGCAGCTTGTTGGTCCAGGGGCGCCTCGAGCAGTACTTC

j_call: TRBJ2-1
d_call: TRBD2
v_call: TRBV6-6
clone_size: .
cdr3_aa: CASSPRGLPPYNEQFF
cdr3_nt: TGTGCCAGCAGTCCACGGGGACTACCCCCCTACAATGAGCAGTTCTTC

j_call: TRBJ1-2
d_call: .
v_call: TRBV30
clone_size: .
cdr3_aa: CAWSVMPSLNYGYTF
cdr3_nt: TGTGCCTGGAGTGTAATGCCTAGCCTTAACTATGGCTACACCTTC

j_call: TRBJ1-6
d_call: TRBD1
v_call: TRBV5-5
clone_size: .
cdr3_aa: CASSFSGGTYNSPLHF
cdr3_nt: TGTGCCAGCAGCTTTTCAGGGGGGACCTATAATTCACCCCTCCACTTT

j_call: TRBJ2-7
d_call: TRBD1
v_call: TRBV29-1
clone_size: .
cdr3_aa: CSVEEGQGTGEQYF
cdr3_nt: TGCAGCGTTGAAGAGGGACAGGGAACCGGCGAGCAGTACTTC

j_call: TRBJ1-2
d_call: .
v_call: TRBV4-3
clone_size: .
cdr3_aa: CASSQEVGSVDYGYTF
cdr3_nt: TGCGCCAGCAGCCAAGAAGTTGGTTCAGTGGACTATGGCTACACCTTC

j_call: TRBJ1-2
d_call: .
v_call: TRBV5-1
clone_size: .
cdr3_aa: CASSLARGHNYGYTF
cdr3_nt: TGCGCCAGCAGCTTGGCCAGGGGCCATAACTATGGCTACACCTTC

j_call: TRBJ1-4
d_call: .
v_call: TRBV14
clone_size: few
cdr3_aa: CASSQNSIATNEKLFF
cdr3_nt: TGTGCCAGCAGCCAAAACTCCATAGCAACTAATGAAAAACTGTTTTTT

j_call: TRBJ1-1
d_call: .
v_call: TRBV29-1
clone_size: .
cdr3_aa: CSESVSGNTEAFF
cdr3_nt: TGCAGCGAGAGCGTATCGGGGAACACTGAAGCTTTCTTT

j_call: TRBJ1-1
d_call: TRBD1
v_call: TRBV5-4
clone_size: .
cdr3_aa: CASSLLPGQGRNTEAFF
cdr3_nt: TGTGCCAGCAGCCTACTACCGGGACAGGGGAGGAACACTGAAGCTTTCTTT

j_call: TRBJ2-2
d_call: .
v_call: TRBV14
clone_size: .
cdr3_aa: CASSPPHQGSSNAGELFF
cdr3_nt: TGTGCCAGCAGCCCACCCCACCAGGGGAGTTCAAACGCCGGGGAGCTGTTTTTT

j_call: TRBJ2-7
d_call: .
v_call: TRBV15
clone_size: .
cdr3_aa: CATSRTRFTDEQYF
cdr3_nt: TGTGCCACCAGCAGAACCAGGTTTACCGACGAGCAGTACTTC

j_call: TRBJ2-5
d_call: .
v_call: TRBV28
clone_size: .
cdr3_aa: CASSLTRVPDAETQYF
cdr3_nt: TGTGCCAGCAGTTTAACGCGGGTCCCGGACGCAGAGACCCAGTACTTC

j_call: TRBJ1-1
d_call: .
v_call: TRBV6-5
clone_size: .
cdr3_aa: CASSYAPGSEAFF
cdr3_nt: TGTGCCAGCAGTTACGCCCCGGGGTCTGAAGCTTTCTTT

j_call: TRBJ2-7
d_call: .
v_call: TRBV5-5
clone_size: .
cdr3_aa: CASSLSGRGRYEQYF
cdr3_nt: TGTGCCAGCAGCCTCTCCGGCAGGGGACGGTACGAGCAGTACTTC

j_call: TRBJ1-1
d_call: .
v_call: TRBV5-1
clone_size: .
cdr3_aa: CASSTSGDTEAFF
cdr3_nt: TGCGCCAGCAGCACATCGGGAGACACTGAAGCTTTCTTT

j_call: TRBJ1-1
d_call: TRBD1
v_call: TRBV28
clone_size: .
cdr3_aa: CASRNTGTGATEAFF
cdr3_nt: TGTGCCAGCAGGAACACCGGGACAGGAGCCACTGAAGCTTTCTTT

j_call: TRBJ2-3
d_call: TRBD2
v_call: TRBV5-6
clone_size: .
cdr3_aa: CASTTRGLAFTDTQYF
cdr3_nt: TGTGCCAGCACTACTCGGGGACTAGCGTTCACAGATACGCAGTATTTT

j_call: TRBJ1-2
d_call: TRBD1
v_call: TRBV6-5
clone_size: .
cdr3_aa: CASSRTGDYGYTF
cdr3_nt: TGTGCCAGCAGCAGAACAGGGGACTATGGCTACACCTTC

j_call: TRBJ2-7
d_call: .
v_call: TRBV14
clone_size: .
cdr3_aa: CASSHLGQMYEQYF
cdr3_nt: TGTGCCAGCAGCCATTTAGGACAGATGTACGAGCAGTACTTC

j_call: TRBJ1-2
d_call: .
v_call: TRBV5-1
clone_size: .
cdr3_aa: CASSLDLPGSHGYTF
cdr3_nt: TGCGCCAGCAGCTTGGATCTCCCAGGGTCTCATGGCTACACCTTC

j_call: TRBJ2-1
d_call: TRBD1
v_call: TRBV5-4
clone_size: .
cdr3_aa: CASSLIMTGALGDEQFF
cdr3_nt: TGTGCCAGCAGCTTAATCATGACAGGGGCGCTAGGGGATGAGCAGTTCTTC

j_call: TRBJ1-1
d_call: .
v_call: TRBV5-1
clone_size: .
cdr3_aa: CASSPNLNTEAFF
cdr3_nt: TGCGCCAGCAGCCCTAATTTGAACACTGAAGCTTTCTTT

j_call: TRBJ1-5
d_call: TRBD1
v_call: TRBV10-3
clone_size: .
cdr3_aa: CAISESRQPGQANQPQHF
cdr3_nt: TGTGCCATCAGTGAGTCACGGCAACCGGGACAGGCCAATCAGCCCCAGCATTTT

j_call: TRBJ1-5
d_call: TRBD1
v_call: TRBV2
clone_size: .
cdr3_aa: CASRGPDRTGQPQHF
cdr3_nt: TGTGCCAGCAGGGGGCCGGACAGGACTGGTCAGCCCCAGCATTTT

j_call: TRBJ2-2
d_call: .
v_call: TRBV19
clone_size: .
cdr3_aa: CASSIRGGYTGELFF
cdr3_nt: TGTGCCAGTAGTATCAGGGGCGGATACACCGGGGAGCTGTTTTTT

j_call: TRBJ1-1
d_call: .
v_call: TRBV29-1
clone_size: .
cdr3_aa: CSVESVGGTEAFF
cdr3_nt: TGCAGCGTTGAATCGGTCGGGGGCACTGAAGCTTTCTTT

j_call: TRBJ1-3
d_call: TRBD1
v_call: TRBV28
clone_size: .
cdr3_aa: CAGLRDRGLGNTIYF
cdr3_nt: TGTGCCGGTCTCCGGGACAGGGGGCTCGGAAACACCATATATTTT

j_call: TRBJ2-2
d_call: .
v_call: TRBV7-9
clone_size: .
cdr3_aa: CASRTGTNTGELFF
cdr3_nt: TGTGCCAGCAGGACCGGGACAAACACCGGGGAGCTGTTTTTT

j_call: TRBJ1-1
d_call: .
v_call: TRBV5-5
clone_size: .
cdr3_aa: CASSRRTINTEAFF
cdr3_nt: TGTGCCAGCAGCCGACGGACAATTAACACTGAAGCTTTCTTT

j_call: TRBJ2-1
d_call: .
v_call: TRBV28
clone_size: once
cdr3_aa: CASSPPQGRDEQFF
cdr3_nt: TGTGCCAGCAGTCCCCCGCAGGGGCGGGATGAGCAGTTCTTC

j_call: TRBJ2-3
d_call: TRBD2
v_call: TRBV6-1
clone_size: .
cdr3_aa: CASSAQVSGGGTDTQYF
cdr3_nt: TGTGCCAGCAGTGCCCAGGTTAGCGGGGGAGGGACAGATACGCAGTATTTT

j_call: TRBJ1-1
d_call: .
v_call: TRBV27
clone_size: .
cdr3_aa: CASIRGYEAFF
cdr3_nt: TGTGCCAGCATCCGGGGATACGAAGCTTTCTTT

j_call: TRBJ2-3
d_call: .
v_call: TRBV10-3
clone_size: few
cdr3_aa: CATQLGPDTQYF
cdr3_nt: TGTGCCACACAACTAGGGCCAGATACGCAGTATTTT

j_call: TRBJ2-1
d_call: TRBD1
v_call: TRBV10-1
clone_size: .
cdr3_aa: CASSRDRITNEQFF
cdr3_nt: TGCGCCAGCAGCCGGGACAGGATTACCAATGAGCAGTTCTTC

j_call: TRBJ1-1
d_call: .
v_call: TRBV25-1
clone_size: .
cdr3_aa: CASSERGEPEAFF
cdr3_nt: TGTGCCAGCAGTGAAAGAGGAGAACCTGAAGCTTTCTTT

j_call: TRBJ2-7
d_call: TRBD1
v_call: TRBV30
clone_size: few
cdr3_aa: CAWSARQGSYEQYF
cdr3_nt: TGTGCCTGGAGTGCTCGACAGGGATCCTACGAGCAGTACTTC

j_call: TRBJ2-7
d_call: .
v_call: TRBV4-3
clone_size: .
cdr3_aa: CASSQDEGNEQYF
cdr3_nt: TGCGCCAGCAGCCAAGATGAGGGTAACGAGCAGTACTTC

j_call: TRBJ2-3
d_call: TRBD1
v_call: TRBV2
clone_size: once
cdr3_aa: CASSERQGAGTDTQYF
cdr3_nt: TGTGCCAGCAGTGAAAGACAGGGGGCGGGCACAGATACGCAGTATTTT

j_call: TRBJ1-5
d_call: TRBD1
v_call: TRBV4-1
clone_size: .
cdr3_aa: CASSQDEGAGMYSNQPQHF
cdr3_nt: TGCGCCAGCAGCCAAGATGAGGGGGCAGGCATGTATAGCAATCAGCCCCAGCATTTT

j_call: TRBJ1-1
d_call: .
v_call: TRBV5-1
clone_size: .
cdr3_aa: CASSQRQMNTEAFF
cdr3_nt: TGCGCCAGCAGCCAACGACAGATGAACACTGAAGCTTTCTTT

j_call: TRBJ2-1
d_call: .
v_call: TRBV6-4
clone_size: once
cdr3_aa: CASSDTRASSYNEQFF
cdr3_nt: TGTGCCAGCAGTGACACCAGGGCGAGCTCCTACAATGAGCAGTTCTTC

j_call: TRBJ2-3
d_call: .
v_call: TRBV27
clone_size: .
cdr3_aa: CASTPGTPVSTDTQYF
cdr3_nt: TGTGCCAGCACCCCCGGGACTCCAGTTAGCACAGATACGCAGTATTTT

j_call: TRBJ2-3
d_call: .
v_call: TRBV2
clone_size: .
cdr3_aa: CASVPGEADTQYF
cdr3_nt: TGTGCCAGCGTCCCAGGGGAAGCAGATACGCAGTATTTT

j_call: TRBJ2-7
d_call: TRBD1
v_call: TRBV5-1
clone_size: .
cdr3_aa: CASSLGVPGQGKYEQYF
cdr3_nt: TGCGCCAGCAGCTTGGGGGTACCGGGACAGGGCAAATACGAGCAGTACTTC

j_call: TRBJ2-5
d_call: .
v_call: TRBV25-1
clone_size: .
cdr3_aa: CASEQGWETQYF
cdr3_nt: TGTGCCAGCGAACAGGGTTGGGAGACCCAGTACTTC